Listed below are T cell receptor beta chains from one sample, sequenced in a study of CD8 T cells in Susac syndrome. TCRdb used MiXCR to reprocess the immunoSEQ multiplex PCR reads, holding one entry per CDR3 protein. The sample consists of around 100,000 distinct CDR3 sequences, about 95% of them appearing once. Sequencing was carried out using CD8+ T cells from PBMCs. The receptors were sampled from a human donor with Susac syndrome. Each CDR3 is given with its conserved first and last residue. Each record gives: J gene, D gene, V gene, clone size, CDR3 protein, CDR3 DNA. D genes are given only for firm matches. Clone size, where shown, is once, few, many, or a class for clones that have expanded.

TRBJ2-3 NA TRBV15 NA CATSLEGGSTDTQYF TGTGCCACCAGCCTAGAGGGCGGATCCACAGATACGCAGTATTTT
TRBJ1-2 TRBD1 TRBV9 NA CASSVASGGAYGYTF TGTGCCAGCAGCGTAGCGTCAGGGGGCGCTTATGGCTACACCTTC
TRBJ2-7 NA TRBV9 NA CASSVAGDGIYEQYF TGTGCCAGCAGCGTCGCTGGGGACGGAATTTACGAGCAGTACTTC
TRBJ1-1 TRBD1 TRBV20-1 NA CSAYRGPGTEAFF TGCAGTGCTTACAGGGGGCCGGGCACTGAAGCTTTCTTT
TRBJ1-1 NA TRBV9 NA CASSERGDMNTEAFF TGTGCCAGCAGCGAGAGGGGGGACATGAACACTGAAGCTTTCTTT
TRBJ2-7 TRBD2 TRBV25-1 NA CASSEYGTNHEQYF TGTGCCAGCAGTGAATATGGGACTAACCACGAGCAGTACTTC
TRBJ1-3 NA TRBV25-1 NA CASSPARTSGNTIYF TGTGCCAGCAGTCCGGCGCGGACGTCTGGAAACACCATATATTTT
TRBJ1-1 NA TRBV12-3/TRBV12-4 NA CASSLARVEAFF TGTGCCAGCAGTTTAGCTCGGGTTGAAGCTTTCTTT
TRBJ2-7 NA TRBV9 NA CASSFGASPYEQYF TGTGCCAGCAGCTTCGGGGCCAGCCCCTACGAGCAGTACTTC
TRBJ2-2 NA TRBV13 NA CASSHSGPGELFF TGTGCCAGCAGCCATTCAGGCCCCGGGGAGCTGTTTTTT
TRBJ2-3 TRBD2 TRBV5-1 NA CASSWTPGLASADTQYF TGCGCCAGCAGCTGGACACCGGGACTAGCATCCGCAGATACGCAGTATTTT
TRBJ2-3 TRBD1 TRBV29-1 once CSVDTFKGQLTDTQYF TGCAGCGTTGATACTTTTAAGGGACAGCTCACAGATACGCAGTATTTT
TRBJ2-2 TRBD2 TRBV29-1 NA CSVQGYSGRANTGELFF TGCAGCGTCCAAGGGTATAGCGGGAGGGCGAACACCGGGGAGCTGTTTTTT
TRBJ2-5 TRBD2 TRBV20-1 NA CSADPVTSGSPPETQYF TGCAGTGCTGATCCGGTGACTAGCGGGAGCCCTCCAGAGACCCAGTACTTC
TRBJ1-2 NA TRBV12-3/TRBV12-4 NA CASTFGQVEGYTF TGTGCCAGCACCTTCGGGCAGGTAGAAGGCTACACCTTC
TRBJ1-2 NA TRBV12-3/TRBV12-4 NA CAIRAGYSYGYTF TGTGCCATCCGGGCGGGGTATAGCTATGGCTACACCTTC
TRBJ2-7 NA TRBV29-1 NA CSVKSSYEQYF TGCAGCGTCAAGAGCTCCTACGAGCAGTACTTC
TRBJ1-1 NA TRBV3-1 NA CASSHDLGMNTEAFF TGTGCCAGCAGCCATGACTTGGGTATGAACACTGAAGCTTTCTTT
TRBJ2-1 NA TRBV6-1 once CASSENRRGRNNEQFF TGTGCCAGCAGTGAAAACAGGCGGGGGCGTAACAATGAGCAGTTCTTC
TRBJ2-2 NA TRBV2 NA CASSEVAGELFF TGTGCCAGCAGTGAAGTCGCCGGGGAGCTGTTTTTT
TRBJ2-7 NA TRBV29-1 NA CSVRQADYEQYF TGCAGCGTGCGACAGGCCGACTACGAGCAGTACTTC
TRBJ2-4 TRBD2 TRBV20-1 once CSASGGAGRNIQYF TGCAGTGCTAGCGGGGGGGCTGGGAGAAACATTCAGTACTTC
TRBJ1-1 TRBD1 TRBV7-9 NA CASRGVQQLVRGSGTEAFF TGTGCCAGCAGGGGCGTCCAGCAGCTCGTCAGGGGGTCTGGCACTGAAGCTTTCTTT
TRBJ1-3 NA TRBV7-9 once CASSFSGTFSGNTIYF TGTGCCAGCAGCTTTTCAGGGACCTTCTCTGGAAACACCATATATTTT
TRBJ1-1 NA TRBV3-1 NA CASSHTRENTEAFF TGTGCCAGCAGCCATACCCGAGAGAACACTGAAGCTTTCTTT
TRBJ1-3 TRBD1 TRBV7-9 NA CASSSGQGDTIYF TGTGCCAGCAGCTCCGGACAGGGAGACACCATATATTTT
TRBJ2-5 TRBD2 TRBV7-2 NA CASSLDQLAGVTQYF TGTGCCAGCAGCTTGGACCAACTAGCGGGAGTGACCCAGTACTTC
TRBJ2-1 NA TRBV29-1 NA CSVEVREGNEQFF TGCAGCGTTGAAGTCAGAGAGGGAAATGAGCAGTTCTTC
TRBJ1-2 NA TRBV2 NA CASRTGTTYGYTF TGTGCCAGCAGGACCGGGACAACCTATGGCTACACCTTC
TRBJ2-2 TRBD2 TRBV29-1 NA CSVAGGPTGELFF TGCAGCGTAGCGGGAGGTCCCACCGGGGAGCTGTTTTTT
TRBJ2-5 NA TRBV7-9 NA CASSFKRELIQETQYF TGTGCCAGCAGCTTTAAGAGGGAGCTTATCCAAGAGACCCAGTACTTC
TRBJ2-7 TRBD2 TRBV27 NA CASSLGRAGYEQYF TGTGCCAGCAGTTTGGGGAGGGCCGGCTACGAGCAGTACTTC
TRBJ2-2 NA TRBV5-4 NA CASSPPDWGRGTGELFF TGTGCCAGCAGCCCTCCAGATTGGGGTCGGGGCACCGGGGAGCTGTTTTTT
TRBJ2-1 TRBD2 TRBV5-4 NA CASSPSGGSSYNEQFF TGTGCCAGCAGCCCCTCGGGGGGGAGCTCCTACAATGAGCAGTTCTTC
TRBJ1-3 NA TRBV20-1 NA CSARVTGNTIYF TGCAGTGCTAGGGTAACCGGAAACACCATATATTTT
TRBJ2-1 TRBD1 TRBV5-6 NA CASFEQGDFEQFF TGTGCCAGCTTTGAGCAGGGGGATTTTGAGCAGTTCTTC
TRBJ1-2 TRBD1 TRBV20-1 NA CSAGQDRDDYGYTF TGCAGTGCTGGACAGGACAGGGACGACTATGGCTACACCTTC